The 26 T cell receptor beta chains below come from one sample, sequenced in a study of Graves' ophthalmopathy and Graves' hyperthyroidism. Researchers took RNA transcripts and amplified TCR beta CDR3 regions from them. In the first round, RT-PCR was carried out with HTBI primers, and a multiplex PCR formed the second round. TCRdb independently ran MiXCR on the multiplex PCR reads; one entry per CDR3 protein. The sample lists approximately 1.2 million distinct CDR3 sequences; around a third were seen once. Sequencing used peripheral blood or thyroid tissue (not recorded which). These receptor sequences come from an adult man with Graves' hyperthyroidism.

A few counts support this clonotype. The chain joins TRBV29-1 to TRBJ1-1, with D possibly being TRBD1 (6 bases). The germline V and J ends were trimmed by 4 bases and 5 bases, with 14 bases remaining between them. Germline CDR1 is SQVTM and CDR2 is ANQGSEA. This CDR3 is built from 13 residues. CDR3 bases: TGCAGCGTTGGGTATCAGGGGAGGACTGAAGCTTTCTTT. Translation gives CSVGYQGRTEAFF.

The gene calls are TRBV4-3 and TRBJ2-2; 9 nucleotides line up with TRBD2. CDR3 length equals 16 residues. The V segment lost 3 bases and the J segment 2 bases; nucleotides outside the gene matches: 4. CDR1 and CDR2 (germline): LGHNA, YSLEER. Written as DNA, the CDR3 is TGCGCCAGCAGCCAGCACGGGACTAGCAACACCGGGGAGCTGTTTTTT. Translated, it gives CASSQHGTSNTGELFF.

This clonotype was counted at least ten times. In nucleotides, the CDR3 is TGTGCCATCGTACAGGGTCAGGGAGATACGCAGTATTTT. This translates into CAIVQGQGDTQYF. The rearrangement uses TRBV10-3 and TRBJ2-3, with D maybe TRBD1 (6 bases). The CDR3 runs 13 residues. Deletions cut 8 bases from V and 5 bases from J, with 14 bases between. Germline CDR1 and CDR2: ENHRY and SYGVKD.

The chain is built from TRBV2 and TRBJ2-5; a weak D match, TRBD2 (5 bases). The CDR3 totals 13 residues. V was pared by 4 bases and J by 13 bases, with 19 bases between. Per the germline V gene, CDR1 is SNHLY and CDR2 is FYNNEI. The CDR3 DNA reads as TGTGCCAGCAGTGGGACGAACACCGGGGAGCTGTACTTC. Protein sequence: CASSGTNTGELYF.

As to this clonotype: One end of the junction fails to match germline, which may point to a read error. This chain joins TRBV7-2 and TRBJ1-2, with D unresolved. Germline-derived CDR1 and CDR2 are SGHTA and FQGNSA. The CDR3 is 12 residues long. The CDR3 is CASSLGPYGHTF. The CDR3 DNA is TGTGCCAGCAGCTTAGGACCCTATGGCCACACCTTC.

V usage is TRBV5-1 and J usage is TRBJ2-5, with 7 bases fitting TRBD2. Trimming removed 5 bases from V and 2 bases from J; junction bases left unmatched: 12. Per germline, CDR1 SGHRS and CDR2 YFSETQ. The CDR3 spans 16 residues. The CDR3 bases are TGCGCCAGCAGTTGGTCTAGTTTGGGGGGGCAAGAGACCCAGTACTTC. It specifies CASSWSSLGGQETQYF.

This chain connects TRBV28 to TRBJ1-5; TRBD1 matches 7 bases. From germline, CDR1 is MDHEN and CDR2 SYDVKM. The CDR3 consists of 15 residues. V trimming: 2 bases; J trimming: 5 bases; junction bases outside the gene matches: 6. The CDR3 here is CASSLPGGNHQPQHF. The CDR3 bases are TGTGCCAGCAGTTTACCAGGGGGAAACCATCAGCCCCAGCATTTT.

This rearrangement joins TRBV5-8 to TRBJ2-5; D tentatively reads TRBD1 or TRBD2 (5 bases each). Germline V gene sequence: CDR1 SGHTS, CDR2 YDEGEE. The length of the CDR3 is 16 residues. The V end was cut by 2 bases, the J end by 1 base, with 15 bases between. In DNA form, the CDR3 reads TGTGCCAGCAGCTTAGGATCCGGGACGTCCCAAGAGACCCAGTACTTC. This sequence encodes CASSLGSGTSQETQYF.

This clonotype was seen a single time. One end of the junction does not line up with germline, which may come from a read error. The V gene is TRBV10-3, the J gene TRBJ1-2, with TRBD1 matching over 7 bases. The CDR3 has 13 amino acids. Looked up from germline, CDR1 is ENHRY and CDR2 is SYGVKD. CDR3 protein: CASSAQQGSGYTF. CDR3 DNA: TGTGCCAGCAGTGCACAACAGGGGTCTGGCTACACCTTC.

There are many counts of this clonotype. The rearrangement joins TRBV7-8 to TRBJ2-7, with 11 bases identical to TRBD2. This CDR3 region has 14 residues. Germline V gene data show CDR1 as SGHVS and CDR2 as FQNEAQ. J was trimmed by 5 bases and V by 4 bases; bases with no gene match: 4. As DNA, the CDR3 is TGTGCCAGCAGCTCGACTAGCGGGAATGACGAGCAGTACTTC. It specifies CASSSTSGNDEQYF.

The sample holds a few counts of this clonotype. The chain links TRBV2 to TRBJ2-2; TRBD2 agrees at 9 bases. Per germline, CDR1 SNHLY and CDR2 FYNNEI. The CDR3 runs to 15 residues. V was clipped by 4 bases and J by 4 bases; unmatched bases: 4. The CDR3 region is CASSASGKVTGELFF. CDR3 DNA sequence: TGTGCCAGCAGTGCTAGCGGGAAAGTCACCGGGGAGCTGTTTTTT. The variable domain in full, completed from reference TRBV2 and TRBJ2-2, reads EPEVTQTPSHQVTQMGQEVILRCVPISNHLYFYWYRQILGQKVEFLVSFYNNEISEKSEIFDDQFSVERPDGSNFTLKIRSTKLEDSAMYFCASSASGKVTGELFFGEGSRLTVL.

This rearrangement joins TRBV28 to TRBJ2-7; D not certain. CDR1 and CDR2 (germline): MDHEN, SYDVKM. This CDR3 contains 14 residues. Trimming left V 1 base short and J 4 bases short, with 11 bases between. The CDR3 nucleotides read TGTGCCAGCAGTTTATCCTGGGGAATGTACGAGCAGTACTTC. It is translated as CASSLSWGMYEQYF.

The chain's CDR3 is CASKEIAGPQETQYF. CDR3 nucleotides: TGTGCCAGCAAAGAAATAGCGGGGCCACAAGAGACCCAGTACTTC. The chain joins TRBV12-3 or TRBV12-4 to TRBJ2-5; TRBD2 aligns across 8 bases. The CDR3 runs 15 residues. J lost 2 bases, V lost 7 bases, and 9 bases had no gene match.

This clonotype showed up many times. The J gene is TRBJ2-7, the V gene TRBV19; TRBD1 matches at 7 bases. Germline CDR1 LNHDA, CDR2 SQIVND (reference sequence). V lost 6 bases and J lost 5; bases outside the gene matches: 10. There are 14 residues in the CDR3. CDR3 nucleotides: TGTGCCAGTAGGGAATCCGGGACAGTCAACGAGCAGTACTTC. It encodes CASRESGTVNEQYF.

The sample holds many counts of this clonotype. The gene calls are TRBV9 and TRBJ2-7; the match to TRBD2 covers 15 bases. The V segment lost 3 bases and the J segment 9 bases; nucleotides outside the gene matches: 10. Germline V gene lookup returns CDR1 SGDLS and CDR2 YYNGEE. The CDR3 sequence is 16 residues long. In DNA, the CDR3 is TGTGCCAGCAGCGCCGGACTAGCGGGGGGGCTCTACTCGCAGTACTTC. Translated: CASSAGLAGGLYSQYF.

The V and J genes are TRBV6-4 and TRBJ1-2; the D gene is possibly TRBD1 (5 bases). Germline V gives CDR1 MRHNA, CDR2 SNTAGT. Trimming left V 7 bases short and J 7 bases short, with 13 bases between. The CDR3 length is 12 residues. The CDR3 is CASTHPRAGYTF. DNA of the CDR3: TGTGCCAGCACCCACCCCAGGGCTGGCTACACCTTC.

This clonotype occurred many times. J is TRBJ2-5 and V is TRBV7-9; perhaps D is TRBD1 or TRBD2 (7 bases each). The CDR3 extends over 15 amino acids. Per germline, CDR1 SEHNR and CDR2 FQNEAQ (reference sequence). Trimming pared 5 bases from V and 4 bases from J, leaving 17 bases between. Written as DNA, the CDR3 is TGTGCCAGCAGCCCCGGGGGAGGGGGCGTAGAGACCCAGTACTTC. This encodes CASSPGGGGVETQYF.

This clonotype appeared a few times. This chain links TRBV10-2 with TRBJ1-5; perhaps TRBD1 as D (5 bases). This CDR3 region has 15 residues. CDR1 is WSHSY and CDR2 is SAAADI in the germline V gene. V lost 6 bases and J 6 bases, leaving 18 bases between the germline ends. CDR3 nucleotide sequence: TGCGCCAGCAGCCTTCAGCGGGGGGACGGTCAGCCCCAGCATTTT. This sequence encodes CASSLQRGDGQPQHF.

In this sample, this clonotype turned up once. The rearrangement links TRBV7-8 to TRBJ1-2; D perhaps matches TRBD1 (5 bases). The germline V gene encodes CDR1 SGHVS and CDR2 FQNEAQ. This CDR3 has 12 amino acids. V lost 5 bases, J lost 10 bases, and 14 bases lay in between. The CDR3 region has the DNA TGTGCCAGCAGCACCGGGACGGTAGCCTACACCTTC. Translated: CASSTGTVAYTF.

The rearrangement uses TRBV4-3 and TRBJ1-4, with D possibly being TRBD1 (5 bases). The CDR3 length is 16 residues. Germline-derived CDR1 and CDR2 are LGHNA and YSLEER. Trimming took off 5 bases at V and 8 bases at J, with 21 bases between the two ends. CDR3 sequence: CASSEYGRLRGEKLFF. The CDR3 DNA reads TGCGCCAGCAGCGAGTATGGGAGACTACGGGGGGAAAAACTGTTTTTT.

The chain recombines TRBV20-1 with TRBJ2-7; weak D call: TRBD2 (6 bases). Looked up from germline, CDR1 is DFQATT and CDR2 is SNEGSKA (reference sequence). Trimming left V 6 bases short and J 6 bases short, with 15 bases between. There are 12 residues in the CDR3. This CDR3 is CSAWDSAPEQYF. The DNA for the CDR3 is TGCAGTGCCTGGGACTCGGCCCCCGAGCAGTACTTC.

At least ten counts were recorded for this clonotype. The V gene is TRBV6-1, the J gene TRBJ2-5, with D possibly matching TRBD1 (6 bases). The CDR3 sequence is 15 residues long. Per the germline V gene, CDR1 is MNHNS and CDR2 is SASEGT. The V end lost 6 bases, the J end lost 4 bases, and 18 bases lay between the germline ends. In nucleotides, the CDR3 is TGTGCCAGCAGACGATCACAGGGTTTTCGAGAGACCCAGTACTTC. This codes for CASRRSQGFRETQYF.

In this sample, this clonotype turned up many times. The V call is TRBV27, the J call TRBJ1-6, with 7 bases that match TRBD1. Trimming cost V 9 bases and J 7 bases; bases outside gene matches: 9. The CDR3 is made up of 14 amino acids. Germline V gene sequence: CDR1 MNHEY, CDR2 SMNVEV (reference sequence). CDR3 coding DNA: TGTGCCAGTAAGACCGGGACAGTAAATTCACCCCTCCACTTT. Translating it yields CASKTGTVNSPLHF.

This clonotype was picked up a small number of times. The rearrangement joins TRBV6-6 to TRBJ1-5; no clear D. The germline gives CDR1 MNHNY, CDR2 SVGAGI (reference sequence). The ends were cut back, 3 bases at V and 1 base at J, with 10 bases in the middle. The CDR3 extends over 15 amino acids. The CDR3 is CASSYSGFSNQPQHF. The CDR3 region has the DNA TGTGCCAGCAGTTATTCAGGATTCAGCAATCAGCCCCAGCATTTT.

This clonotype was found a few times. The junction departs from the called germline gene at one end, perhaps through a read error. The chain uses TRBV11-2 and TRBJ2-5, with D possibly being TRBD2 (6 bases). The CDR3 runs to 16 residues. Germline V gene sequence: CDR1 SGHAT, CDR2 FQNNGV. CDR3 in amino acids: CASSQDITGVRETQYF. For the CDR3, the DNA is TGCGCCAGCAGCCAAGATATAACGGGGGTCCGGGAGACCCAGTACTTC.

This clonotype appeared many times. This chain links TRBV5-1 with TRBJ2-6; 7 nucleotides match TRBD1. The CDR3 extends over 17 amino acids. V trimming: 5 bases; J trimming: 0 bases; junction bases outside the gene matches: 8. Germline CDR1 and CDR2: SGHRS and YFSETQ. DNA of the CDR3: TGCGCCAGCAGTCAGCGACAGGGATTCTCTGGGGCCAACGTCCTGACTTTC. This encodes CASSQRQGFSGANVLTF.